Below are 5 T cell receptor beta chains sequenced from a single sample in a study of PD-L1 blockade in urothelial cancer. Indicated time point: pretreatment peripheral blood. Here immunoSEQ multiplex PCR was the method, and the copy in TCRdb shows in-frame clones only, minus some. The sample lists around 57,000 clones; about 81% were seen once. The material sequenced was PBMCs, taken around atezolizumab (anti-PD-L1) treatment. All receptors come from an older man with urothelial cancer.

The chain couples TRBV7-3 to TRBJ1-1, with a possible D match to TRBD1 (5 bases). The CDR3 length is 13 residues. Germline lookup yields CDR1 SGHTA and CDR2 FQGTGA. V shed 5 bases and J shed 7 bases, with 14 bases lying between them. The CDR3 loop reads CASSRLTDSEAFF. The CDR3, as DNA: TGTGCCAGCAGCCGTCTGACTGACAGTGAAGCTTTCTTT.

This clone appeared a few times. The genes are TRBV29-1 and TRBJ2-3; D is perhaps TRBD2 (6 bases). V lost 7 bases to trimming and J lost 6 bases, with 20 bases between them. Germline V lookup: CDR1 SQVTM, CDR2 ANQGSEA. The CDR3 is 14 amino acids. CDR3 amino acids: CSAPGLTKWDTQYF. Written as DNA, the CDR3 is TGCAGCGCCCCGGGACTCACTAAATGGGATACGCAGTATTTT.

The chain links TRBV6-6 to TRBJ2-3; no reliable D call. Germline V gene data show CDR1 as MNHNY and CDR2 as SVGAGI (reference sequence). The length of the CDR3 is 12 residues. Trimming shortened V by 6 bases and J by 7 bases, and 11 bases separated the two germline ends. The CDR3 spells CASRAAGYTQYF. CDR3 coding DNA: TGTGCCAGCAGGGCCGCCGGGTATACGCAGTATTTT.

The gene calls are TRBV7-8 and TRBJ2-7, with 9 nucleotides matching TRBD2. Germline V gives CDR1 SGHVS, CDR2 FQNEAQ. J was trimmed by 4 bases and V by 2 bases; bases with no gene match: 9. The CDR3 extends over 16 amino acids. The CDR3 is CASSLRGGRASYEQYF. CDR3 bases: TGTGCCAGCAGCTTAAGGGGCGGGAGGGCCAGTTACGAGCAGTACTTC.

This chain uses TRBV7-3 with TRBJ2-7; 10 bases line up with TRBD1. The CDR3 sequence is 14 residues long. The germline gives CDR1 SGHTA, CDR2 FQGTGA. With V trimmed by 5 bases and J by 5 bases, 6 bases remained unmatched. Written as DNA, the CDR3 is TGTGCCAGCAGCCGAGGAGGGACAGGGGACGAGCAGTACTTC. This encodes CASSRGGTGDEQYF. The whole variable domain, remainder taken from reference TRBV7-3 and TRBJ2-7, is GAGVSQTPSNKVTEKGKYVELRCDPISGHTALYWYRQSLGQGPEFLIYFQGTGAADDSGLPNDRFFAVRPEGSVSTLKIQRTERGDSAVYLCASSRGGTGDEQYFGPGTRLTVT.